This entry describes one T cell receptor beta chain. What it recognizes is unknown. TCRB CDR3 was amplified from 2 ug genomic DNA or less. Sequencing was performed with immunoSEQ multiplex PCR; in TCRdb, only in-frame clones are kept and a portion is missing. The data contain approximately 64,000 clones, roughly 80% of them seen just once; the ten biggest clones take up 9.2%. This sample was included in a study of glioma-infiltrating T cells after dendritic cell vaccination. Patients had residual fresh-frozen tumor tissue and more than two years of survival data. Study-wide findings and caveats: Patients with more pretreatment TILs had longer time to progression and survival. No direct clonality-survival link was found; a diverse polyclonal response may matter.

There are 14 residues in the CDR3. Looked up from germline, CDR1 is SGHTA and CDR2 is FQGNSA. With 1 base removed from V and 2 bases from J, the gap between germline ends came to 9 bases. Here the sequenced sample was blood, taken before dendritic cell vaccination. The TCR comes from a human donor with glioblastoma. This chain links TRBV7-2 with TRBJ2-7, with D tentatively TRBD1 (6 bases). The CDR3 loop reads CASSLDRTAYEQYF. For the CDR3, the DNA is TGTGCCAGCAGCTTAGATAGGACAGCCTACGAGCAGTACTTC.